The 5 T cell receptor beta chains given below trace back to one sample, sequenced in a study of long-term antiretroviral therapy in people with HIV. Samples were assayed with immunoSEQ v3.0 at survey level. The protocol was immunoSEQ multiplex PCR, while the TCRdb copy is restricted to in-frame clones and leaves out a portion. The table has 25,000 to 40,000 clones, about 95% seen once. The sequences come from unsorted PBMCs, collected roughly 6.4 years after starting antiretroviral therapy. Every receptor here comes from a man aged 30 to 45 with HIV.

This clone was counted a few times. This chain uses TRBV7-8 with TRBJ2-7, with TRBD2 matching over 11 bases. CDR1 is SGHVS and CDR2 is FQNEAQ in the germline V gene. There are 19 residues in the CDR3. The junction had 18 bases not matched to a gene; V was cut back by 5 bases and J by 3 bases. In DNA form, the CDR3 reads TGTGCCAGCAGCCCTATGGGCAGGCCACTAGCGGGGGAATACTACGAGCAGTACTTC. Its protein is CASSPMGRPLAGEYYEQYF.

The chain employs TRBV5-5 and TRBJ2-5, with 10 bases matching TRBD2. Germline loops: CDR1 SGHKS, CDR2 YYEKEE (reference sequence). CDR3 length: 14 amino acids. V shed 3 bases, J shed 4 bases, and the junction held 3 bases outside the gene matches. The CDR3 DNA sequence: TGTGCCAGCAGCTCCGGGACTAGCGTAGAGACCCAGTACTTC. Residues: CASSSGTSVETQYF.

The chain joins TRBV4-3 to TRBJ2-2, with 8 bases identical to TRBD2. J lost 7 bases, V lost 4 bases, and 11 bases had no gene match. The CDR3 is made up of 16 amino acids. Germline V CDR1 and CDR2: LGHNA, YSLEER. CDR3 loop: CASSRITGGAVGELFF. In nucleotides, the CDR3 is TGCGCCAGCAGCCGAATAACGGGGGGGGCGGTCGGGGAGCTGTTTTTT.

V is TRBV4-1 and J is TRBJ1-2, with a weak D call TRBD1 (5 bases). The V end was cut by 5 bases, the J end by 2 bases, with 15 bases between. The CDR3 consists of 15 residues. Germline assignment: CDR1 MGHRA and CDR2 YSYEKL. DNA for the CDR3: TGCGCCAGCAGCTACGATTGGTCAGGGAACTATGGCTACACCTTC. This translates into CASSYDWSGNYGYTF.

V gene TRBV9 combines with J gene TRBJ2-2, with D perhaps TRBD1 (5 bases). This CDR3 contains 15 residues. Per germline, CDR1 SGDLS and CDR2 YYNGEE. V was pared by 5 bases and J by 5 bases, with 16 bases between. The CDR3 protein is CASSVSHSGTGELFF. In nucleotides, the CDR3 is TGTGCCAGCAGTGTATCTCATTCAGGGACCGGGGAGCTGTTTTTT.